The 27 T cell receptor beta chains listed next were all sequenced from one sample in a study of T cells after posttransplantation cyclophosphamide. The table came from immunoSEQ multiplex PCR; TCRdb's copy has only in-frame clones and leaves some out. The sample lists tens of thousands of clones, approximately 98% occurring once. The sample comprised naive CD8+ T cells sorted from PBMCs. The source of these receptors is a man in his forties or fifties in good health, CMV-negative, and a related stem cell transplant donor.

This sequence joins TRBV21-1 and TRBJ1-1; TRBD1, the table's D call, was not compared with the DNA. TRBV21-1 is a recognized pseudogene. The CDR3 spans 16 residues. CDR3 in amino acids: CASSARQGKRNTEAFF. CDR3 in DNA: TGTGCCAGCAGCGCCCGACAGGGGAAGAGGAACACTGAAGCTTTCTTT.

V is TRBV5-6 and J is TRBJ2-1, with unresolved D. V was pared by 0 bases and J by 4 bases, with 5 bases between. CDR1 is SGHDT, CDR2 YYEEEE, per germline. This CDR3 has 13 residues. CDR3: CASSLASYNEQFF. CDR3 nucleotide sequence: TGTGCCAGCAGCTTGGCCAGTTACAATGAGCAGTTCTTC.

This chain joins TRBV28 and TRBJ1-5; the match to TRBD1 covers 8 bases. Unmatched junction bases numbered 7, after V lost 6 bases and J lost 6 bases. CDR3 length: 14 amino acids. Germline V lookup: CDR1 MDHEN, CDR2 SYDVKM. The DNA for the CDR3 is TGTGCCAGCAGGTGGCAGGGGGCGTTTCAGCCCCAGCATTTT. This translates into CASRWQGAFQPQHF. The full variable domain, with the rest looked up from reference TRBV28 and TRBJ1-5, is DVKVTQSSRYLVKRTGEKVFLECVQDMDHENMFWYRQDPGLGLRLIYFSYDVKMKEKGDIPEGYSVSREKKERFSLILESASTNQTSMYLCASRWQGAFQPQHFGDGTRLSIL.

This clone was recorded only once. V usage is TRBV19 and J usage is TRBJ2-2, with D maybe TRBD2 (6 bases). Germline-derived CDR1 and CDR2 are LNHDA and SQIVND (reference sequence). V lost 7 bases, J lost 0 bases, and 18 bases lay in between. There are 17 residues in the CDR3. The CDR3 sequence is CASTIRWGLTNTGELFF. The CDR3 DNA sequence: TGTGCCAGTACCATACGATGGGGACTGACGAACACCGGGGAGCTGTTTTTT.

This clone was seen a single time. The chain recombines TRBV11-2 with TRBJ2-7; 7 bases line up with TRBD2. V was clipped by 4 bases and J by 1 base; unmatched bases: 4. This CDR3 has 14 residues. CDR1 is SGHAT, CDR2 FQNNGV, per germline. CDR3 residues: CASSSGGGSYEQYF. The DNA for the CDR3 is TGTGCCAGCAGCTCCGGCGGGGGTTCCTACGAGCAGTACTTC.

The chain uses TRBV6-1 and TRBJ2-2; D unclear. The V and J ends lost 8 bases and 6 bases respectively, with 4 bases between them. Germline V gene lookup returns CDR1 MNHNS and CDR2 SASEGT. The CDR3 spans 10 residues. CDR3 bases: TGTGCCAGCCGGTCCGGGGAGCTGTTTTTT. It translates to CASRSGELFF.

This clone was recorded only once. CDR3 loop: CASSQEFTSAYNEQFF. In nucleotides, the CDR3 is TGCGCCAGCAGCCAAGAATTTACTAGCGCTTACAATGAGCAGTTCTTC. The gene calls are TRBV4-3 and TRBJ2-1, with 7 bases aligning to TRBD2. Germline values: CDR1 LGHNA, CDR2 YSLEER. The V and J ends lost 0 bases and 4 bases, in that order; junction bases with no gene match: 6. The CDR3 spans 16 residues.

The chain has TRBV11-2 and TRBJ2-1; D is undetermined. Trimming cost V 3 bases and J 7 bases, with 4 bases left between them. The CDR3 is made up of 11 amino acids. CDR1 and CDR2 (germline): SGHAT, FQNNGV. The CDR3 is CASSFGNEQFF. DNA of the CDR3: TGTGCCAGCAGCTTCGGGAATGAGCAGTTCTTC.

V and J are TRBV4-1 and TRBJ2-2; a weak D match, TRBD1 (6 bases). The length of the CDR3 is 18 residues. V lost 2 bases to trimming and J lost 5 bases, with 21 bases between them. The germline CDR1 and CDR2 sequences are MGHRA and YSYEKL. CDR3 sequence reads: CASSQLQLGGIGTGELFF. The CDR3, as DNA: TGCGCCAGCAGCCAACTCCAACTAGGGGGAATCGGAACCGGGGAGCTGTTTTTT.

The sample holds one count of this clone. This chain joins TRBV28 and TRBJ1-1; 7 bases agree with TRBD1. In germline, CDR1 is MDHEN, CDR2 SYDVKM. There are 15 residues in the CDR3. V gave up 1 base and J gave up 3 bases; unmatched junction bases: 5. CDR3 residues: CASSLLQGFDTEAFF. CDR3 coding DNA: TGTGCCAGCAGTTTATTACAGGGGTTTGACACTGAAGCTTTCTTT.

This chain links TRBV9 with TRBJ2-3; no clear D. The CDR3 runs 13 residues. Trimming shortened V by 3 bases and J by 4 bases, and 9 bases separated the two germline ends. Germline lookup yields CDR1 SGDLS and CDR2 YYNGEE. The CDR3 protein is CASSGDLPDTQYF. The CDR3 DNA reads TGTGCCAGCAGCGGCGACTTACCAGATACGCAGTATTTT.

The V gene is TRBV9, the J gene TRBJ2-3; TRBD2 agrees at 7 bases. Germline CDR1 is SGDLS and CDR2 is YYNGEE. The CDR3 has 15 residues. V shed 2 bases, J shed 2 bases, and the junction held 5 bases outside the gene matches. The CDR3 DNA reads TGTGCCAGCAGCGTGCAAGCGGGGTACACAGATACGCAGTATTTT. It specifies CASSVQAGYTDTQYF.

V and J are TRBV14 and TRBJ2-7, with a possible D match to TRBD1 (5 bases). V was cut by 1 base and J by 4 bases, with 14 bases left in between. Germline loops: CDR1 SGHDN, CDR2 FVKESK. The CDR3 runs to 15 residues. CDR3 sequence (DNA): TGTGCCAGCAGCCAAGTTGTTCGGACACCTTACGAGCAGTACTTC. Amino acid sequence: CASSQVVRTPYEQYF. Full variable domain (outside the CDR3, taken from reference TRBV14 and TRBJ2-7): EAGVTQFPSHSVIEKGQTVTLRCDPISGHDNLYWYRRVMGKEIKFLLHFVKESKQDESGMPNNRFLAERTGGTYSTLKVQPAELEDSGVYFCASSQVVRTPYEQYFGPGTRLTVT.

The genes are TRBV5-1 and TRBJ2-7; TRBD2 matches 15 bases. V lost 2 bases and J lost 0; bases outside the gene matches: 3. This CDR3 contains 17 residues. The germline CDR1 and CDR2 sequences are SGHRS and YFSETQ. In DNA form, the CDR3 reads TGCGCCAGCAGCTTCGGACTAGCGGGAGGGTTCTCCTACGAGCAGTACTTC. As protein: CASSFGLAGGFSYEQYF. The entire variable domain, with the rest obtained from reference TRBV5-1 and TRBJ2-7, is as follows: KAGVTQTPRYLIKTRGQQVTLSCSPISGHRSVSWYQQTPGQGLQFLFEYFSETQRNKGNFPGRFSGRQFSNSRSEMNVSTLELGDSALYLCASSFGLAGGFSYEQYFGPGTRLTVT.

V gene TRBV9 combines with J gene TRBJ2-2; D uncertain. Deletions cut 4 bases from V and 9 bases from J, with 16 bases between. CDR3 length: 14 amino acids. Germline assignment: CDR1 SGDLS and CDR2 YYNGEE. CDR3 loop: CASSPNSLRWELFF. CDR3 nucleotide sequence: TGTGCCAGCAGCCCAAATAGCCTTAGATGGGAGCTGTTTTTT.

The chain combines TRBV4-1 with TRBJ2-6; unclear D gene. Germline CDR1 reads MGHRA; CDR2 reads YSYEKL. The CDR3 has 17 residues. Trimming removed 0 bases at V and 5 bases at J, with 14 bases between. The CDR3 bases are TGCGCCAGCAGCCAAGATTTCCTGGAAACTAGGGCCAACGTCCTGACTTTC. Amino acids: CASSQDFLETRANVLTF.

The CDR3, as DNA: TGTGCCAGTATGCGGAGGGGTCCTAGCAATCAGCCCCAGCATTTT. Translated, it gives CASMRRGPSNQPQHF. The genes are TRBV27 and TRBJ1-5; D possibly corresponds to TRBD1 (5 bases). V was clipped by 9 bases and J by 0 bases, with 15 bases between them. Looked up from germline, CDR1 is MNHEY and CDR2 is SMNVEV (reference sequence). The CDR3 length is 15 residues.

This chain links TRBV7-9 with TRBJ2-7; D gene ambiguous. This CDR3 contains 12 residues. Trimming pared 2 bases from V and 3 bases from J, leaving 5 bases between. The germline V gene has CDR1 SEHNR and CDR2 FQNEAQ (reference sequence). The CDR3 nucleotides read TGTGCCAGCAGCTTAACGGTCTACGAGCAGTACTTC. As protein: CASSLTVYEQYF.

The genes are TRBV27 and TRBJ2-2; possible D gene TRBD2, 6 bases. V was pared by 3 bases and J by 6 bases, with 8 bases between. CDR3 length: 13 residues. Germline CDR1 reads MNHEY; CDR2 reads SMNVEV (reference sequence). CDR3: CASSFGGAGELFF. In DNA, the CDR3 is TGTGCCAGCAGTTTCGGAGGGGCCGGGGAGCTGTTTTTT.

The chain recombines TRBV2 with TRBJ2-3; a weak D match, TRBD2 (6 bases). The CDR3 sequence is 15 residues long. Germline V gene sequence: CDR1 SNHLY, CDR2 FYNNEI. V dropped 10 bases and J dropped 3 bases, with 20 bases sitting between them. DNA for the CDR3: TGTGCCACGGTTTCACCGGCGGGAAGAACAGATACGCAGTATTTT. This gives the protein CATVSPAGRTDTQYF.

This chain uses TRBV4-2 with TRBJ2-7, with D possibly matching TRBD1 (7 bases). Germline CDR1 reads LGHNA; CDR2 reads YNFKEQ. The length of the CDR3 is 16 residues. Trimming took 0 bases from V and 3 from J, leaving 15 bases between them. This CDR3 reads CASSQEEAGGFYEQYF. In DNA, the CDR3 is TGTGCCAGCAGCCAAGAGGAGGCAGGGGGGTTCTACGAGCAGTACTTC.

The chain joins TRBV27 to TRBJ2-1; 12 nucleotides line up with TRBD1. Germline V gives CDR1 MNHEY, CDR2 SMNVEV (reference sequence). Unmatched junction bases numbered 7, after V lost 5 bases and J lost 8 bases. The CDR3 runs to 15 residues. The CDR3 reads CASSPPGQGAYEQFF. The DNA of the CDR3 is TGTGCCAGCAGTCCTCCGGGACAGGGGGCTTATGAGCAGTTCTTC.

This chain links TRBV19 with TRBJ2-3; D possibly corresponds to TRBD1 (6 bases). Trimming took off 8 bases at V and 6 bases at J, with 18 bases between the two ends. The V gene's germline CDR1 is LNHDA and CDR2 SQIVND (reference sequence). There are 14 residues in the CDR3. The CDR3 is CASRGRGKMDTQYF. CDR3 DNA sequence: TGTGCCAGTCGCGGAAGGGGGAAGATGGATACGCAGTATTTT.

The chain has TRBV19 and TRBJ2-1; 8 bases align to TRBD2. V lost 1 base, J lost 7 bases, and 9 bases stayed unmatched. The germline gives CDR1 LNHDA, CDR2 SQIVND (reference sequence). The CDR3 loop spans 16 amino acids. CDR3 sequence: CASSIAEREIGNEQFF. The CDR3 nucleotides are TGTGCCAGTAGTATAGCGGAGCGGGAGATTGGGAATGAGCAGTTCTTC.

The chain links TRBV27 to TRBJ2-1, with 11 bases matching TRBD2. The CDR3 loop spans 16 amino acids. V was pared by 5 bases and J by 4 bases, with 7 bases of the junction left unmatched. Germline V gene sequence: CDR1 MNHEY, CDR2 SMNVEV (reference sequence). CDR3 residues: CASSARLAGFYNEQFF. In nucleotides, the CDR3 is TGTGCCAGCAGTGCCCGACTAGCGGGATTTTACAATGAGCAGTTCTTC.

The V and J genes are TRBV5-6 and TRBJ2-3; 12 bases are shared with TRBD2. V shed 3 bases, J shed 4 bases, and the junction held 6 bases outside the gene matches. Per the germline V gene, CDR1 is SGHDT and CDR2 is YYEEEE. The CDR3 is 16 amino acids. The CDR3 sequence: CASSSRTSGNPDTQYF. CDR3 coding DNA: TGTGCCAGCAGCTCACGGACTAGCGGGAACCCAGATACGCAGTATTTT.

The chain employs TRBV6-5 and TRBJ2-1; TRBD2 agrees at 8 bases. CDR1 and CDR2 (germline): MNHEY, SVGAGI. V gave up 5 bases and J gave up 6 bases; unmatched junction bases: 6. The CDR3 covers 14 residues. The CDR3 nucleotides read TGTGCCAGCAGTGAGCGGGGGCTGGCCAATGAGCAGTTCTTC. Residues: CASSERGLANEQFF.